Following are 7 T cell receptor beta chains from one sample sequenced in a study of CD8+CD57+ T cells in acquired aplastic anemia (dated by TCRdb to between 2017 and 2018). Flow cytometry had shown CD8+CD57+ cell expansion in the patients selected for sequencing. The reads were generated on an Illumina HiSeq 2000. TCR beta VDJ combination and CDR3 sequence profiling used genomic DNA as the template. Through fastp at Q25 and MiXCR, TCRdb rebuilt clones from the public reads, retaining in-frame beta chains. When rows share a CDR3 protein, they turn into one entry using the most common DNA and genes. A total of 180,000 or so distinct CDR3 sequences appear in this sample, roughly 48% of them only once. The ten largest make up more than 0.85% of the sample. Source material: sorted CD4+, CD8+, or CD8+CD57+ T cells (not recorded which) from PBMCs. Receptor source: a human donor with aplastic anemia.

This clonotype turned up a few times. This chain links TRBV29-1 with TRBJ2-5; D unclear. This CDR3 has 14 amino acids. Germline V gives CDR1 SQVTM, CDR2 ANQGSEA. V lost 4 bases and J lost 4, with 16 bases in between. CDR3 DNA: TGCAGCGTTGCCGGAAAGGCAACGATAGAGACCCAGTACTTC. It translates to CSVAGKATIETQYF.

This clonotype appeared a few times. V is TRBV10-2 and J is TRBJ2-7, with TRBD2 matching over 13 bases. Losses at the gene ends were 7 bases for V and 6 bases for J; bases not matched to a gene: 6. Germline CDR1 and CDR2: WSHSY and SAAADI. The CDR3 is 14 amino acids. CDR3 sequence: CASTGTSGAFEQYF. The CDR3 DNA reads TGCGCCAGCACAGGGACTAGCGGGGCTTTCGAGCAGTACTTC.

The chain is built from TRBV7-6 and TRBJ2-7, with TRBD1 as a possible D gene (6 bases). This CDR3 is 15 amino acids long. Trimming took 5 bases from V and 0 from J, leaving 14 bases between them. The germline V gene has CDR1 SGHVS and CDR2 FNYEAQ. Written as DNA, the CDR3 is TGTGCCAGCAGCCCCAGAAGGGGGAGCTCCTACGAGCAGTACTTC. Encoded protein: CASSPRRGSSYEQYF.

The V gene is TRBV19, the J gene TRBJ1-4; D is uncertain. CDR3 length: 11 amino acids. The V end was cut by 5 bases, the J end by 7 bases, with 5 bases between. Looked up from germline, CDR1 is LNHDA and CDR2 is SQIVND (reference sequence). CDR3 protein: CASSGSEKLFF. Here the CDR3 DNA reads TGTGCCAGTAGTGGAAGTGAAAAACTGTTTTTT.

This clonotype appeared many times. This chain connects TRBV7-9 to TRBJ1-4, with 7 bases matching TRBD1. Germline V gene data show CDR1 as SEHNR and CDR2 as FQNEAQ (reference sequence). The trim removed 2 bases at V and 4 bases at J, leaving 4 bases unmatched. This CDR3 has 15 amino acids. In DNA form, the CDR3 reads TGTGCCAGCAGCTTAAGACAGGGCCTTAATGAAAAACTGTTTTTT. Amino acid sequence: CASSLRQGLNEKLFF.

This clonotype has more than one count but fewer than ten. The rearrangement uses TRBV25-1 and TRBJ2-3; 7 nucleotides align to TRBD2. Trimming cost V 4 bases and J 0 bases; bases outside gene matches: 1. This CDR3 is 14 amino acids long. Germline CDR1 MGHDK, CDR2 SYGVNS. DNA for the CDR3: TGTGCCAGCAGTGGGACTAGTAGCACAGATACGCAGTATTTT. It yields the protein CASSGTSSTDTQYF.

Many counts were recorded for this clonotype. The CDR3 bases are TGCGCCAGCAGCTTCGGTTTTGACGATGAGCAGTTCTTC. Translated, it gives CASSFGFDDEQFF. This chain uses TRBV5-1 with TRBJ2-1; D is uncertain. Germline V lookup: CDR1 SGHRS, CDR2 YFSETQ. This CDR3 region has 13 residues. V gave up 2 bases and J gave up 8 bases, with 11 bases separating them.